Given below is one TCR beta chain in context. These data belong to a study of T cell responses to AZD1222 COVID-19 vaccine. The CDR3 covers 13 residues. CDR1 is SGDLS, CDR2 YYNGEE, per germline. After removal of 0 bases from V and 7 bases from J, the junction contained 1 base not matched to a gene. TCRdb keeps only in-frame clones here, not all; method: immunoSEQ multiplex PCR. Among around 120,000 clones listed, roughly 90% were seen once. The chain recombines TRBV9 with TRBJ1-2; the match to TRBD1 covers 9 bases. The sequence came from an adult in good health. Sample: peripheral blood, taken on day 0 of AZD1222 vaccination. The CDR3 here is CASSVEGQGGYTF. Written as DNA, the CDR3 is TGTGCCAGCAGCGTAGAGGGACAGGGTGGCTACACCTTC. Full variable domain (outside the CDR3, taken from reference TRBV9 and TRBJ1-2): DSGVTQTPKHLITATGQRVTLRCSPRSGDLSVYWYQQSLDQGLQFLIQYYNGEERAKGNILERFSAQQFPDLHSELNLSSLELGDSALYFCASSVEGQGGYTFGSGTRLTVV.